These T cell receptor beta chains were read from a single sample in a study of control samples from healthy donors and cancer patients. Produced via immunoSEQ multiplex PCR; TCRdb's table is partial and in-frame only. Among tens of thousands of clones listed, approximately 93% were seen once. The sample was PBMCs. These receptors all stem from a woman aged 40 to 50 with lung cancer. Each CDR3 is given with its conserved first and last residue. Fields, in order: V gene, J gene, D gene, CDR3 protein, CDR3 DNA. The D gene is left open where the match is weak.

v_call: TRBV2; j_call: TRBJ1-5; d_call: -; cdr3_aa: CASSSDASSNQPQHF; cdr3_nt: TGTGCCAGCAGTAGCGATGCCAGTAGCAATCAGCCCCAGCATTTT
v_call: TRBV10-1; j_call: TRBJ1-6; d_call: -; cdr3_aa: CASSVTGPPGNRPLHF; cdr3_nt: TGCGCCAGCAGCGTCACGGGACCCCCAGGGAACCGACCCCTCCACTTT
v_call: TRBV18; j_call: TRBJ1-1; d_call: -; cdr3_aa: CASSPLQGFEAFF; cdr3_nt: TGTGCCAGCTCACCACTCCAAGGTTTTGAAGCTTTCTTT
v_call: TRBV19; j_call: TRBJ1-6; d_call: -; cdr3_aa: CASSSPPGQNNSPLHF; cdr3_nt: TGTGCCAGTAGCTCCCCGCCGGGACAAAATAATTCACCCCTCCACTTT
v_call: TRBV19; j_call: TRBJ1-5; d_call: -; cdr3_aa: CASSIETDYSNQPQHF; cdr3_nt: TGTGCCAGTAGTATAGAGACAGATTATAGCAATCAGCCCCAGCATTTT
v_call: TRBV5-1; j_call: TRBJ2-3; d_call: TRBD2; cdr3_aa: CASSPPSGVGDTQYF; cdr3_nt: TGCGCCAGCAGCCCCCCTAGCGGGGTCGGAGATACGCAGTATTTT
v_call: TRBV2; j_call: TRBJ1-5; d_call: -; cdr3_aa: CASSQQGSDQPQHF; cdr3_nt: TGTGCCAGCAGCCAACAGGGTTCTGATCAGCCCCAGCATTTT
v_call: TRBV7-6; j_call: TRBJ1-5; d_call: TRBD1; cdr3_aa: CASSLSPTGVQPQHF; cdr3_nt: TGTGCCAGCAGCTTATCCCCGACAGGGGTTCAGCCCCAGCATTTT
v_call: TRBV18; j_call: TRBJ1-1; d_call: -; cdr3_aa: CASSTTGNTEAFF; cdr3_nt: TGTGCCAGCTCAACGACAGGGAACACTGAAGCTTTCTTT
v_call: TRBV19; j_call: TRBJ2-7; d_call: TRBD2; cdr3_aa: CASSPAQAGGYEQYF; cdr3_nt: TGTGCCAGTAGTCCGGCACAGGCCGGGGGGTACGAGCAGTACTTC